This T cell receptor (beta chain) was identified during a study of T cell changes during pregnancy in multiple sclerosis. This CDR3 is built from 14 residues. Between the trimmed V and J ends, which lost 3 bases and 0 bases, there was a span of 8 bases. Germline V CDR1 and CDR2: MNHEY, SVGAGI. Clones were read by immunoSEQ multiplex PCR, and TCRdb kept only the in-frame ones, dropping some. The sample holds about 40,000 clones, about 90% seen once. This clone was observed a handful of times. This sample comprised peripheral blood, obtained in the first trimester of pregnancy. The TCR was taken from a female donor in good health, enrolled as a control in a pregnancy study. V and J are TRBV6-5 and TRBJ1-1, with a tentative D call TRBD1 (5 bases). The DNA of the CDR3 is TGTGCCAGCAGTTATACAGGACTGAACACTGAAGCTTTCTTT. Its translation is CASSYTGLNTEAFF.